Shown below are 29 T cell receptor beta chains from a single sample sequenced in a study of T cell responses to AZD1222 COVID-19 vaccine. This table comes from immunoSEQ multiplex PCR, and its TCRdb copy is limited to in-frame clones, with some not included. The sample has about 110,000 clones; more than 75% are singletons. The specimen was peripheral blood, collected on day 0 of AZD1222 vaccination. These receptors all stem from an adult in good health.

The chain uses TRBV25-1 and TRBJ1-3; D possibly corresponds to TRBD1 (6 bases). Germline V gene lookup returns CDR1 MGHDK and CDR2 SYGVNS. V lost 0 bases, J lost 8 bases, and 14 bases lay in between. The CDR3 has 15 residues. The CDR3 DNA reads TGTGCCAGCAGTGAATATGGGACATACATAGACACCATATATTTT. Protein sequence: CASSEYGTYIDTIYF.

The J gene is TRBJ1-3, the V gene TRBV4-3; D is perhaps TRBD1 (6 bases). The CDR3 runs to 15 residues. Trimming shortened V by 5 bases and J by 8 bases, and 19 bases separated the two germline ends. Germline CDR1 is LGHNA and CDR2 is YSLEER. The CDR3 region is CASSNHREWADTIYF. CDR3 nucleotides: TGCGCCAGCAGCAACCACAGGGAATGGGCAGACACCATATATTTT.

The gene calls are TRBV5-1 and TRBJ2-2; D is uncertain. This CDR3 is 15 amino acids long. V dropped 1 base and J dropped 3 bases, with 10 bases sitting between them. Looked up from germline, CDR1 is SGHRS and CDR2 is YFSETQ. CDR3 in DNA: TGCGCCAGCAGCTTGTGGGGTGAGGACACCGGGGAGCTGTTTTTT. It specifies CASSLWGEDTGELFF.

This clone was seen once. CDR3 residues: CASSSPGLVTGELFF. The CDR3 DNA reads TGCGCCAGCAGCTCGCCGGGACTAGTTACCGGGGAGCTGTTTTTT. The chain has TRBV5-1 and TRBJ2-2; 8 bases fit TRBD2. Germline lookup yields CDR1 SGHRS and CDR2 YFSETQ. Trimming cost V 3 bases and J 5 bases; bases outside gene matches: 6. This CDR3 is built from 15 residues.

V usage is TRBV7-2 and J usage is TRBJ1-6; 7 bases are a match to TRBD1. V shed 1 base, J shed 14 bases, and the junction held 5 bases outside the gene matches. There are 13 residues in the CDR3. Looked up from germline, CDR1 is SGHTA and CDR2 is FQGNSA. In DNA, the CDR3 is TGTGCCAGCAGCTTAGGGGAGGGGGCTGCCCTCCACTTT. As protein: CASSLGEGAALHF.

The genes are TRBV3-1 (or the pseudogene TRBV3-2) and TRBJ2-7; D tentatively fits TRBD1 or TRBD2 (5 bases each). The CDR3 has 15 residues. V lost 0 bases and J lost 5, with 14 bases in between. Per germline, CDR1 LGHDT and CDR2 YNNKEL (reference sequence). CDR3 loop: CASSQEGDPWHEQYF. Written as DNA, the CDR3 is TGTGCCAGCAGCCAAGAAGGGGACCCCTGGCACGAGCAGTACTTC.

The chain combines TRBV4-3 with TRBJ1-1; a possible D gene is TRBD1 (5 bases). The CDR3 spans 15 residues. The germline V gene has CDR1 LGHNA and CDR2 YSLEER. The V end was cut by 0 bases, the J end by 3 bases, with 11 bases between. CDR3 residues: CASSQEPSRDTEAFF. The CDR3 bases are TGCGCCAGCAGCCAAGAGCCGTCCAGGGACACTGAAGCTTTCTTT.

The V gene is TRBV6-5, the J gene TRBJ1-5; D call uncertain. V was shortened by 0 bases and J by 4 bases, with 7 bases between the two germline ends. This CDR3 has 14 residues. Per the germline V gene, CDR1 is MNHEY and CDR2 is SVGAGI. Here the CDR3 reads CASSYSNVNQPQHF. The DNA for the CDR3 is TGTGCCAGCAGTTACTCAAACGTAAATCAGCCCCAGCATTTT.

The chain combines TRBV3-1 (or the pseudogene TRBV3-2) with TRBJ2-3; unclear D gene. Germline CDR1 LGHDT, CDR2 YNNKEL (reference sequence). V lost 4 bases, J lost 4 bases, and 12 bases lay in between. This CDR3 spans 14 amino acids. CDR3 loop: CASSRATRSDTQYF. The CDR3 DNA reads as TGTGCCAGCAGCCGGGCGACCCGCTCAGATACGCAGTATTTT.

This clone has just one count. The V call is TRBV7-6, the J call TRBJ1-5; D ambiguous. V lost 5 bases and J 8 bases, leaving 19 bases between the germline ends. CDR3 length: 15 amino acids. CDR1 and CDR2 (germline): SGHVS, FNYEAQ. The CDR3 DNA is TGTGCCAGCAGCCCCGGCGGTTGGCGCTCGGAGCCCCAGCATTTT. Its translation: CASSPGGWRSEPQHF.

V and J are TRBV9 and TRBJ1-3; 7 bases agree with TRBD1. V shed 4 bases, J shed 0 bases, and the junction held 4 bases outside the gene matches. The CDR3 has 15 residues. Germline CDR1 and CDR2: SGDLS and YYNGEE. This chain's CDR3 is CASSPQGNSGNTIYF. The DNA for the CDR3 is TGTGCCAGCAGCCCACAGGGGAACTCTGGAAACACCATATATTTT.

This clone was picked up one time. This chain links TRBV3-1 (or the pseudogene TRBV3-2) with TRBJ1-2; D remains unclear. CDR3 size: 15 residues. Trimming took off 0 bases at V and 8 bases at J, with 16 bases between the two ends. Germline lookup yields CDR1 LGHDT and CDR2 YNNKEL (reference sequence). CDR3: CASSQDFGRQVGYTF. CDR3 DNA: TGTGCCAGCAGCCAAGACTTTGGGCGTCAGGTGGGCTACACCTTC.

The V and J genes are TRBV18 and TRBJ1-1; 7 nucleotides agree with TRBD1. The germline gives CDR1 KGHSH, CDR2 LQKENI. The junction had 4 bases not matched to a gene; V was cut back by 6 bases and J by 3 bases. This CDR3 is built from 13 residues. CDR3 sequence reads: CASSPGQDTEAFF. In DNA form, the CDR3 reads TGTGCCAGCTCTCCTGGACAGGACACTGAAGCTTTCTTT.

The rearrangement uses TRBV4-3 and TRBJ1-4, with 7 bases identical to TRBD1. Germline lookup yields CDR1 LGHNA and CDR2 YSLEER. V gave up 0 bases and J gave up 6 bases; unmatched junction bases: 7. This CDR3 spans 16 amino acids. The CDR3 DNA is TGCGCCAGCAGCCAAGAGGCGGGACAGCCCTATGAAAAACTGTTTTTT. Translated, it gives CASSQEAGQPYEKLFF.

This chain links TRBV21-1 with TRBJ2-7. TRBV21-1 is classified as a pseudogene. This CDR3 is 16 amino acids long. The CDR3 sequence is CASSKQKGKAAYEQYF. The DNA for the CDR3 is TGTGCCAGCAGCAAACAGAAAGGGAAGGCAGCCTACGAGCAGTACTTC.

The chain joins TRBV28 to TRBJ2-7; 8 nucleotides line up with TRBD1. Looked up from germline, CDR1 is MDHEN and CDR2 is SYDVKM. The trim removed 8 bases at V and 2 bases at J, leaving 11 bases unmatched. CDR3 size: 15 residues. In nucleotides, the CDR3 is TGTGCCAGCGCGCCTCCAGGACAGGGACCCTACGAGCAGTACTTC. Amino acid sequence: CASAPPGQGPYEQYF.

This CDR3 reads CASTPVGGGYEQYF. The CDR3, as DNA: TGTGCCAGCACCCCAGTGGGAGGGGGATACGAGCAGTACTTC. The chain couples TRBV7-2 to TRBJ2-7; D might be TRBD2 (7 bases). The CDR3 is made up of 14 amino acids. Trimming removed 7 bases at V and 4 bases at J, with 17 bases between. Germline V lookup: CDR1 SGHTA, CDR2 FQGNSA.

The rearrangement links TRBV20-1 to TRBJ2-2; TRBD2 matches 9 bases. In germline, CDR1 is DFQATT, CDR2 SNEGSKA (reference sequence). This CDR3 contains 14 residues. Germline trimming cut 3 bases from V and 8 bases from J; bases unmatched to any gene: 7. The CDR3 reads CSASLAGIRGELFF. The CDR3 DNA reads as TGCAGTGCTAGTCTAGCGGGGATTCGGGGGGAGCTGTTTTTT.

The chain links TRBV7-2 to TRBJ2-1; D tentatively fits TRBD1 or TRBD2 (7 bases each). The CDR3 consists of 15 residues. Germline V gives CDR1 SGHTA, CDR2 FQGNSA. V shed 3 bases and J shed 7 bases, with 16 bases lying between them. In DNA, the CDR3 is TGTGCCAGCAGCTTGTTGACAGGGCGGGGGAATGAGCAGTTCTTC. Its protein is CASSLLTGRGNEQFF.

This chain joins TRBV6-2 or TRBV6-3 and TRBJ2-7, with 9 bases lining up with TRBD1. CDR3 length: 15 amino acids. Germline values: CDR1 MNHEY, CDR2 SVGEGT. Trimming took 5 bases from V and 4 from J; bases not matched to a gene: 9. CDR3 loop: CASSRLRDRVYEQYF. The CDR3 DNA follows: TGTGCCAGCAGTCGCCTCCGGGACAGGGTTTACGAGCAGTACTTC.

This rearrangement joins TRBV19 to TRBJ2-3; TRBD2 matches at 8 bases. The CDR3 extends over 16 amino acids. Germline V gives CDR1 LNHDA, CDR2 SQIVND (reference sequence). The V and J ends lost 8 bases and 1 base, in that order; junction bases with no gene match: 11. DNA for the CDR3: TGTGCCAGTCGGGGCGCGGGGGGCAGGGGCACAGATACGCAGTATTTT. Protein: CASRGAGGRGTDTQYF.

V and J are TRBV7-2 and TRBJ2-2; 7 bases map to TRBD2. Trimming cost V 5 bases and J 4 bases; bases outside gene matches: 10. CDR1 and CDR2 from the germline V gene are SGHTA and FQGNSA. This CDR3 spans 16 amino acids. Here the CDR3 DNA reads TGTGCCAGCAGCCAACAGGCGGGGGTCAGCACCGGGGAGCTGTTTTTT. It yields the protein CASSQQAGVSTGELFF.

J is TRBJ2-7 and V is TRBV9; D is ambiguous. The ends were cut back, 0 bases at V and 3 bases at J, with 10 bases in the middle. Germline CDR1 reads SGDLS; CDR2 reads YYNGEE. This CDR3 has 14 residues. The CDR3 is CASSVGSEGYEQYF. Written as DNA, the CDR3 is TGTGCCAGCAGCGTAGGATCAGAAGGCTACGAGCAGTACTTC.

The chain couples TRBV9 to TRBJ2-5; D gene uncertain. The CDR3 totals 14 residues. Germline values: CDR1 SGDLS, CDR2 YYNGEE. V was shortened by 0 bases and J by 2 bases, with 8 bases between the two germline ends. CDR3 sequence: CASSVGAEQETQYF. Here the CDR3 DNA reads TGTGCCAGCAGCGTAGGGGCAGAACAAGAGACCCAGTACTTC.

The chain uses TRBV30 and TRBJ2-3; weak D call: TRBD2 (6 bases). The V end lost 5 bases, the J end lost 2 bases, and 8 bases lay between the germline ends. This CDR3 comprises 12 residues. Germline-derived CDR1 and CDR2 are GTSNPN and SVGIG (reference sequence). The CDR3 is CAWWRDTDTQYF. For the CDR3, the DNA is TGTGCCTGGTGGCGGGACACAGATACGCAGTATTTT.

The V gene is TRBV11-2, the J gene TRBJ2-7, with a possible D match to TRBD1 (6 bases). The V gene lost 5 bases and the J gene lost 0 bases, with 8 bases spanning the gap. The CDR3 runs 13 residues. CDR1 is SGHAT, CDR2 FQNNGV, per germline. CDR3 sequence reads: CASSRTVSYEQYF. CDR3 sequence (DNA): TGTGCCAGCAGCCGGACAGTCTCCTACGAGCAGTACTTC.

V and J are TRBV7-6 and TRBJ1-5, with TRBD1 as a possible D gene (5 bases). Trimming cost V 4 bases and J 5 bases, with 18 bases left between them. Germline V CDR1 and CDR2: SGHVS, FNYEAQ. The CDR3 is 16 residues long. CDR3 sequence reads: CASSSGPWGNDQPQHF. In nucleotides, the CDR3 is TGTGCCAGCAGCTCAGGGCCCTGGGGGAACGATCAGCCCCAGCATTTT.

The chain links TRBV30 to TRBJ1-2, with a possible D match to TRBD1 (5 bases). From germline, CDR1 is GTSNPN and CDR2 SVGIG (reference sequence). V was trimmed by 0 bases and J by 6 bases, leaving 11 bases between them. There are 13 residues in the CDR3. This chain's CDR3 is CAWSVAGYDGYTF. The CDR3 DNA reads as TGTGCCTGGAGTGTCGCAGGGTATGATGGCTACACCTTC.

The rearrangement links TRBV5-5 to TRBJ1-3; D is undetermined. The germline gives CDR1 SGHKS, CDR2 YYEKEE (reference sequence). V gave up 5 bases and J gave up 0 bases, with 12 bases separating them. The CDR3 is 15 residues long. CDR3 sequence: CASSSGSRSGNTIYF. In nucleotides, the CDR3 is TGTGCCAGCAGTAGCGGCAGCCGCTCTGGAAACACCATATATTTT.